A single TCR beta chain is shown here with its context. Its specificity is not known. V gave up 4 bases and J gave up 2 bases, with 12 bases separating them. The CDR3 loop spans 14 amino acids. Looked up from germline, CDR1 is LNHDA and CDR2 is SQIVND (reference sequence). Primers: 60 Vbeta forward and 13 Jbeta reverse. The method was immunoSEQ multiplex PCR; TCRdb's version includes in-frame clones alone and lacks a portion of them. The table lists roughly 200,000 clones, about 82% of them singletons, with 2.5% to 3% in the top ten. These data belong to a study of cytomegalovirus exposure and HLA in healthy donors. As for the study in general: HLA-typed donors contributed about 85 million unique TCRs, which were held in an early data release.

Regarding the study as a whole: Despite most TCR sequences being rare, some public TCRs occurred in many donors. The likely origin of a cluster of highly shared sequence variants was a sequencing artifact.

V usage is TRBV19 and J usage is TRBJ2-7, with D hard to call. The material sequenced was PBMCs. The receptor comes from a man aged 30 to 39 in good health and CMV-seronegative. Here the CDR3 DNA reads TGTGCCAGTAGTACATTGGGCTCCCCCTACGAGCAGTACTTC. Protein: CASSTLGSPYEQYF.